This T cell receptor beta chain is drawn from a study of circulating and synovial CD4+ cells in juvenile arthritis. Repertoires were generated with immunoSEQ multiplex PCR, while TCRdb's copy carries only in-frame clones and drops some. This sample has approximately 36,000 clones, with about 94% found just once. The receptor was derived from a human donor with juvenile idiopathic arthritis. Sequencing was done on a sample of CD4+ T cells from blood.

CDR3 DNA sequence: TGTGCCAGCACTCCCAGGTCCCCCCCCAATGAGCAGTTCTTC. It codes for CASTPRSPPNEQFF. This chain connects TRBV6-5 to TRBJ2-1; D not resolved. V lost 7 bases and J 6 bases, leaving 16 bases between the germline ends. From germline, CDR1 is MNHEY and CDR2 SVGAGI. The CDR3 consists of 14 residues.